A selection of T cell receptor beta chains follows, all from one sample in a study of blood T cell repertoires in COVID-19. The table came from immunoSEQ multiplex PCR; TCRdb's copy has only in-frame clones and leaves some out. Altogether tens of thousands of clones are present, roughly 89% being singletons, with the ten largest covering around 20%. The sequenced sample consisted of peripheral blood. Every receptor here comes from a woman aged 55-69 years with COVID-19, enrolled during active disease. The CDR3 runs from the conserved cysteine through the conserved F or W. The D gene is left open where the match is weak. The size entry is marked missing in some rows and otherwise reads once, few, many or a size class.

-	TRBJ1-1	few	TRBV12-3/TRBV12-4	CASSLQENTEAFF	TGTGCCAGCAGCTTGCAGGAGAACACTGAAGCTTTCTTT
-	TRBJ1-4	-	TRBV27	CASSQQGTNEKLFF	TGTGCCAGCAGTCAACAGGGAACTAATGAAAAACTGTTTTTT
TRBD2	TRBJ2-1	-	TRBV2	CASLSGGTFGEQFF	TGTGCCAGTTTAAGCGGGGGGACCTTCGGGGAGCAGTTCTTC
TRBD1	TRBJ2-5	once	TRBV9	CASSSQGVRQKTQYF	TGTGCCAGCAGCTCCCAGGGGGTCCGCCAAAAGACCCAGTACTTC
-	TRBJ2-2	-	TRBV4-2	CASRASTGELFF	TGTGCCAGCAGGGCAAGCACCGGGGAGCTGTTTTTT
-	TRBJ1-1	-	TRBV28	CASRTANTEAFF	TGTGCCAGCAGAACAGCCAACACTGAAGCTTTCTTT
TRBD1	TRBJ1-1	-	TRBV7-9	CASSRRQGETEAFF	TGTGCCAGCAGCCGCCGACAGGGGGAAACTGAAGCTTTCTTT
-	TRBJ1-1	few	TRBV30	CAWRQGYTEAFF	TGTGCCTGGAGACAGGGATACACTGAAGCTTTCTTT
-	TRBJ1-5	-	TRBV7-2	CASSTLGRGAGQPQHF	TGTGCCAGCAGCACCCTAGGGCGGGGGGCTGGCCAGCCCCAGCATTTT
TRBD2	TRBJ2-3	-	TRBV7-2	CASSLLRGGSGTDTQYF	TGTGCCAGCAGCTTACTCCGGGGGGGCTCGGGCACAGATACGCAGTATTTT
TRBD1	TRBJ1-6	-	TRBV30	CAWSEDRGRMGGSLHF	TGTGCCTGGAGTGAGGACAGGGGCCGGATGGGGGGTTCCCTCCACTTT
-	TRBJ2-2	-	TRBV7-8	CASSLGPTGELFF	TGTGCCAGCAGCTTAGGGCCAACCGGGGAGCTGTTTTTT
TRBD1	TRBJ1-2	-	TRBV7-8	CASSNTGGSYGYTF	TGTGCCAGCAGCAACACAGGGGGCAGCTATGGCTACACCTTC
TRBD2	TRBJ2-1	-	TRBV5-5	CASSLDGGLAGGLSPFF	TGTGCCAGCAGCTTGGATGGCGGGCTAGCGGGGGGGCTTTCCCCGTTCTTC